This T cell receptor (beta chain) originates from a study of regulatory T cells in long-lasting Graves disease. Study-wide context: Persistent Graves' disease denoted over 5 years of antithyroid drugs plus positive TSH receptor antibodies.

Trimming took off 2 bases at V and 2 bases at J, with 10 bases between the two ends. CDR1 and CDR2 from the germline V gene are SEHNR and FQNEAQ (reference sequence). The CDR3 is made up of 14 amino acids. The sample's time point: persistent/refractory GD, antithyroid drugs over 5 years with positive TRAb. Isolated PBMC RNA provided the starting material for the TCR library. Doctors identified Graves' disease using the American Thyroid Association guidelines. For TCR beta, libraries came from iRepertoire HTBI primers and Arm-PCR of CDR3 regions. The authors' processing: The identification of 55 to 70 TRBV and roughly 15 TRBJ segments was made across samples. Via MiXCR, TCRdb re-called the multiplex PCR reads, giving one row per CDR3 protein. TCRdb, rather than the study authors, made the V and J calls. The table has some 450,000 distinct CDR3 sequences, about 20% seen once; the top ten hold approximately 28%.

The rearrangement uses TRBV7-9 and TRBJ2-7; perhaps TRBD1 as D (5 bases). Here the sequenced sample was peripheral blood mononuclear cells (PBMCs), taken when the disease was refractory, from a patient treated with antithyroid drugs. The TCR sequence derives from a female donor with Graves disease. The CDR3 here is CASSLLDNTYEQYF. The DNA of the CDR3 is TGTGCCAGCAGCTTACTGGACAATACCTACGAGCAGTACTTC. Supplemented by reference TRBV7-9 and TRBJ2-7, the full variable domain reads DTGVSQNPRHKITKRGQNVTFRCDPISEHNRLYWYRQTLGQGPEFLTYFQNEAQLEKSRLLSDRFSAERPKGSFSTLEIQRTEQGDSAMYLCASSLLDNTYEQYFGPGTRLTVT.